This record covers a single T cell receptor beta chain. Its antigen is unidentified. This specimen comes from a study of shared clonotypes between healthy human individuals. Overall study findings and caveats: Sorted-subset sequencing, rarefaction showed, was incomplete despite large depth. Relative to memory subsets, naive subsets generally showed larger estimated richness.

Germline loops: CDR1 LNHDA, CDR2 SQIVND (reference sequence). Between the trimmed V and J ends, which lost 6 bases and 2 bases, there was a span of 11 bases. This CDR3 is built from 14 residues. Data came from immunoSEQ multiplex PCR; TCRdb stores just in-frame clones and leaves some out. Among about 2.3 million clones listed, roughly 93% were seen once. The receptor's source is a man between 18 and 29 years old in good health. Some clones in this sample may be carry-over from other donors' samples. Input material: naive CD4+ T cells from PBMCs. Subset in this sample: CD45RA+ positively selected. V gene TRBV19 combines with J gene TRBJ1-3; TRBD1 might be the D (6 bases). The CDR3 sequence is CASSLGGPGNTIYF. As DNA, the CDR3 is TGTGCCAGTAGCCTGGGGGGCCCTGGAAACACCATATATTTT.